The sequence of this TCR beta chain was determined in a study of Ad26.COV2.S vaccination and SARS-CoV-2 variants (dated by TCRdb to the early 2020s). General notes on the study: Vaccine-arm donors were drawn from COV1001, a multicentre, randomized, double-blind, placebo-controlled phase I-IIa trial of Ad26.COV2.S in healthy adults. Ad26.COV2.S was administered intramuscularly at a dose of 5x10^10 or 1x10^11 viral particles, either as one shot or as two shots given 56 days apart. Sequencing of the TCRbeta repertoire served to evaluate the specificity and breadth of SARS-CoV-2-reactive T cell receptors following Ad26.COV2.S vaccination. A total of 32 samples were included in the TCR-sequenced set, comprising approximately 20 Ad26.COV2.S vaccine recipients, 5 placebo recipients and 8 SARS-CoV-2 convalescent individuals. Trial participants were randomized into five groups of five: low-dose or high-dose Ad26.COV2.S given once or twice, or placebo on both occasions. Investigators did not know the trial group allocation while performing experiments and assessing outcomes. Paper-wide results and their limitations: Vaccine and placebo recipients had comparable non-spike TCR breadth, which fits with the vaccine containing only spike. The authors noted that the TCR breadth and depth analyses may have underestimated total T cell responses. The study was not powered to compare responses between vaccine doses or regimens. After vaccination, substantial breadth of spike-specific CD8+ and CD4+ T cell responses was reported. Ad26.COV2.S recipients had higher spike-specific TCR breadth than placebo recipients (P = 0.0014).

The treatment or condition label of this sample denotes: 19 received Ad26.COV2.S at low or high dose, single or two shots; several received placebo; per-sample allocation not given. Repertoires of vaccine and placebo recipients were sequenced from samples taken on day 63 after the first injection. In Cohort 1b, some 25 adults aged 18-55 years were enrolled at a single site in Boston, USA, between 29 July and 7 August 2020. Ad26.COV2.S consisted of a replication-incompetent adenovirus type 26 vector by which a prefusion-stabilized SARS-CoV-2 spike protein from the original Wuhan strain was expressed. The CDR3 starts with the cysteine, ends with the phenylalanine, and has 14 residues. Only the CDR3 portion is preserved as DNA: 42 bases, with reading frame beginning at the first base. V and J are trimmed by 4 bases and 4 bases, and the gene matches miss 1 base of the junction. CDR1 and CDR2 are drawn from the germline V gene: MNHEY, SVGEGT.

This clone was counted a single time. Which antigen it targets is not known. Base qualities are not recorded, but no much larger clone differs from it by a single base. TCRbeta CDR3 regions were sequenced with the immunoSEQ Assay. After extraction, genomic DNA underwent amplification by bias-controlled multiplex PCR, followed by high-throughput sequencing. Concerning the study's data processing: Collapsing and filtering of sequences were performed to quantify the absolute abundance of each unique TCRbeta CDR3 region. T cell fraction was estimated by normalizing TCRbeta template counts to usable DNA, with usable DNA measured through amplification of reference genes found in all nucleated cells. Repertoire TCRs were annotated as SARS-CoV-2-specific when V gene, CDR3 amino acid sequence and J gene were exactly matched to a known reactive TCR set. MIRA supplied the reference SARS-CoV-2 TCR set, which was filtered for enrichment in COVID-19-positive ImmuneCODE repertoires so that public or cross-reactive TCRs were removed. Drawing on the MIRA antigens, annotated TCRs were analysed further at the level of specific ORF or position within ORF. Depth was the summed frequency of annotated unique rearrangements, while breadth was defined as annotated unique rearrangements over total unique productive rearrangements. Group comparisons of TCR breadth used two-sided Wilcoxon rank-sum tests. Entries here come from immuneACCESS through TCRdb and include only in-frame sequences with V and J called. Some clones fail to appear in such tables; in the studies checked, an unresolved V gene covers under half of the shortfall, and the cause of the remainder is unknown. The DNA was the basis for D and trimming; V, J and clone size are from that table. This sample is represented by roughly 420,000 clones; 88% of them were singletons. The ten largest clones represent 3.6% of the sample.

The chain links TRBV6-2 or TRBV6-3 with TRBJ2-3, with 11 bases in between that match TRBD2. This receptor was identified in a person between 18 and 59 years old who received the Ad26.COV2.S COVID-19 vaccine or a placebo. Sequencing was performed on peripheral blood, taken in a trial of Ad26.COV2.S vaccine versus placebo. CDR3 reads: CASSWGLAADTQYF. The DNA sequence is given as TGTGCCAGCAGTTGGGGACTAGCGGCAGATACGCAGTATTTT.